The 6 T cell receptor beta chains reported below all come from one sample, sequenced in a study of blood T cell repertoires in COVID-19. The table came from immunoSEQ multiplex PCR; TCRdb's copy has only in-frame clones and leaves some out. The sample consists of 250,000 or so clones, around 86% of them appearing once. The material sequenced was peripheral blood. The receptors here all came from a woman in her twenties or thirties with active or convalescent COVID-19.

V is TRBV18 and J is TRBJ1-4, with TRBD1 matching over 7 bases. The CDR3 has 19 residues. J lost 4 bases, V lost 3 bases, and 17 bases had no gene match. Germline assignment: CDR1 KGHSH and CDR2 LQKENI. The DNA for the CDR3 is TGTGCCAGCTCACCTTTCCCTACCCCCGGGGACAGATTTAATGAAAAACTGTTTTTT. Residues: CASSPFPTPGDRFNEKLFF.

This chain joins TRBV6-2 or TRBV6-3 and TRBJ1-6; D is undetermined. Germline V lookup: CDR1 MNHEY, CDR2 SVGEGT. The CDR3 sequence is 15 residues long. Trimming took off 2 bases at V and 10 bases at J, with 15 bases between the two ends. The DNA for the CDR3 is TGTGCCAGCAGTTACGCGCTTTTAACGGGGTCACCCCTCCACTTT. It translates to CASSYALLTGSPLHF.

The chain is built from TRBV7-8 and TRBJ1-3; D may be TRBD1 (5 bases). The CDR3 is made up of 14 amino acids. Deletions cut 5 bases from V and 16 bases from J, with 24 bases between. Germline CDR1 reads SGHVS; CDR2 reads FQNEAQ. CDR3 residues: CASSRDAIGAKGYF. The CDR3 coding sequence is TGTGCCAGCAGCCGAGACGCCATTGGGGCCAAAGGGTATTTT.

CDR3 loop: CASSSRGALNEQYF. The CDR3 DNA reads TGTGCCAGCAGCTCCCGGGGGGCTCTCAACGAGCAGTACTTC. The chain employs TRBV3-1 (or the pseudogene TRBV3-2) and TRBJ2-7; maybe TRBD2 (7 bases). The ends were cut back, 5 bases at V and 5 bases at J, with 16 bases in the middle. CDR1 is LGHDT, CDR2 YNNKEL, per germline (reference sequence). The CDR3 spans 14 residues.

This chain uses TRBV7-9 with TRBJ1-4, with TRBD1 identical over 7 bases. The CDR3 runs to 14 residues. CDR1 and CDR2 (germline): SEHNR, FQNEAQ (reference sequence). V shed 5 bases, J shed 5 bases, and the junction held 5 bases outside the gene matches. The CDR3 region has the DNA TGTGCCAGCAGCCGAGGGACAGCAAATGAAAAACTGTTTTTT. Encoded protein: CASSRGTANEKLFF.

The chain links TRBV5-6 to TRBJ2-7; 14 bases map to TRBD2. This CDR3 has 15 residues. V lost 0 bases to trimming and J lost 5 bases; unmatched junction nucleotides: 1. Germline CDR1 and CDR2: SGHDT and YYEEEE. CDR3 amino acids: CASSLGLAGGNEQYF. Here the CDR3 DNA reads TGTGCCAGCAGCTTGGGACTAGCGGGGGGGAACGAGCAGTACTTC.